Detailed here is one TCR beta chain. The CDR3 sequence is 12 residues long. Looked up from germline, CDR1 is MNHEY and CDR2 is SVGAGI. With V trimmed by 7 bases and J by 6 bases, 4 bases remained unmatched. The entry originates in a study of T-cell reconstitution after alpha-beta-depleted transplantation in children. TCRbeta library preparation incorporated unique molecular identifiers. A single record per CDR3 protein comes from TCRdb applying MiXCR to the PCR reads. The sample yields approximately 400,000 distinct CDR3 sequences, about a tenth seen once. The sample here was PBMCs from the stem cell graft donor, taken from the stem cell graft. The clonotype was recovered from a human donor who donated a stem cell graft to a child with acute myeloid leukemia. The chain combines TRBV6-5 with TRBJ2-3, with 7 bases that match TRBD2. The CDR3 sequence: CASTHGGDTQYF. In DNA form, the CDR3 reads TGTGCCAGCACTCACGGGGGGGATACGCAGTATTTT.